Here is one T cell receptor beta chain with its context. Its antigen is unidentified. This sample was included in a study of cytomegalovirus exposure and HLA in healthy donors. Overall study: The roughly 700 first-cohort repertoires and the 100 to 150 validation repertoires shared the same platform, a later analysis reported.

TCRdb's table, derived via immunoSEQ multiplex PCR, lists solely in-frame clones and lacks some. The table shows about 140,000 clones, with around 90% occurring only once. After removal of 5 bases from V and 3 bases from J, the junction contained 10 bases not matched to a gene. Germline CDR1 is SNHLY and CDR2 is FYNNEI. This CDR3 comprises 16 residues. Whole-study results and caveats: A few CMV-associated chains were confirmed in vitro to be specific for CMV antigens. Overall, approximately 150 TCR beta chains were annotated as cytomegalovirus-associated. Most TCR sequences showed up rarely, but some public TCRs showed up in many donors.

The material sequenced was PBMCs. This receptor was obtained from a man younger than 30 in good health and CMV-seropositive. The rearrangement joins TRBV2 to TRBJ2-7, with 10 bases identical to TRBD2. CDR3 sequence: CASSRRGTSAGYEQYF. Written as DNA, the CDR3 is TGTGCCAGCAGTCGAAGAGGGACTAGCGCCGGCTACGAGCAGTACTTC. The full variable domain, its missing parts supplied by reference TRBV2 and TRBJ2-7, is EPEVTQTPSHQVTQMGQEVILRCVPISNHLYFYWYRQILGQKVEFLVSFYNNEISEKSEIFDDQFSVERPDGSNFTLKIRSTKLEDSAMYFCASSRRGTSAGYEQYFGPGTRLTVT.